These 5 T cell receptor beta chains were all obtained from the same sample, sequenced in a study of human T cells and chemical hapten exposure. TCRdb used MiXCR to reprocess the RACE reads, holding one entry per CDR3 protein. Of 45,000 to 70,000 distinct CDR3 sequences in the sample, 9.3% were seen once. The time point: patch test 1, 2 weeks after DPC sensitization. The treatment: therapeutic diphenylcyclopropenone sensitization with weekly scalp DPC. The sequenced sample was whole blood, obtained in connection with sensitization to the hapten diphenylcyclopropenone (DPC). The receptors originated from a woman aged 40 to 50 with alopecia areata. Some clones in this sample may be carry-over from other donors' samples.

This clonotype has only a few counts. V usage is TRBV4-1 and J usage is TRBJ1-4; the D gene is possibly TRBD1 (6 bases). V dropped 3 bases and J dropped 7 bases, with 18 bases sitting between them. CDR1 and CDR2 from the germline V gene are MGHRA and YSYEKL. This CDR3 has 16 amino acids. CDR3 sequence reads: CASSHRGTLPSEKLFF. Here the CDR3 DNA reads TGCGCCAGCAGCCACAGGGGAACCCTACCGAGTGAAAAACTGTTTTTT.

The rearrangement links TRBV5-1 to TRBJ1-1; D call uncertain. The CDR3 is made up of 13 amino acids. Between the trimmed V and J ends, which lost 2 bases and 2 bases, there was a span of 7 bases. Germline loops: CDR1 SGHRS, CDR2 YFSETQ. This CDR3 is CASSFGKNTEAFF. The DNA of the CDR3 is TGCGCCAGCAGCTTTGGGAAAAACACTGAAGCTTTCTTT.

This chain links TRBV28 with TRBJ1-1; D possibly corresponds to TRBD1 (6 bases). V shed 1 base and J shed 1 base, with 10 bases lying between them. Germline V gene data show CDR1 as MDHEN and CDR2 as SYDVKM. This CDR3 has 15 residues. DNA for the CDR3: TGTGCCAGCAGTTTATTCTTACAGGGGAACACTGAAGCTTTCTTT. It translates to CASSLFLQGNTEAFF.

V gene TRBV3-1 combines with J gene TRBJ2-6, with D possibly being TRBD2 (6 bases). V lost 0 bases and J 2 bases, leaving 14 bases between the germline ends. The CDR3 length is 18 residues. Germline V gives CDR1 LGHDT, CDR2 YNNKEL (reference sequence). CDR3 nucleotides: TGTGCCAGCAGCCAAGACCCCCCGGGGGTTGCTGGGGCCAACGTCCTGACTTTC. Protein sequence: CASSQDPPGVAGANVLTF. The variable domain in full, with the rest retrieved from reference TRBV3-1 and TRBJ2-6, is DTAVSQTPKYLVTQMGNDKSIKCEQNLGHDTMYWYKQDSKKFLKIMFSYNNKELIINETVPNRFSPKSPDKAHLNLHINSLELGDSAVYFCASSQDPPGVAGANVLTFGAGSRLTVL.

Turning to this clonotype: This could be a read error, since a much larger clone is one nucleotide away. V gene TRBV7-2 combines with J gene TRBJ2-1; the D is unclear. The CDR3 covers 16 residues. The germline CDR1 and CDR2 sequences are SGHTA and FQGNSA. Trimming left V 5 bases short and J 2 bases short, with 16 bases between. The CDR3, as DNA: TGTGCCAGCAGCCTTAGCCCCAGAGCAACCTACAATGAGCAGTTCTTC. Translating gives CASSLSPRATYNEQFF.